This is a list of T cell receptor beta chains from one sample in a study of early T cells in non-severe SARS-CoV-2 infection. In TCRdb, the 5' RACE reads were re-called with MiXCR into one record per CDR3 protein. This table holds some 76,000 distinct CDR3 sequences, 12% to 15% found once. The sample taken for sequencing was whole blood. Every receptor here comes from an adult who was a healthcare worker with PCR-confirmed SARS-CoV-2 infection or an uninfected control (not recorded which). CDR3s include the opening cysteine and the closing phenylalanine or tryptophan. D genes are given only for firm matches. A clone size is listed for some rows: how often the clone was seen (once, few, many), or a class if it is expanded.

D gene,J gene,V gene,clone size,CDR3 protein,CDR3 DNA
.,TRBJ2-3,TRBV28,few,CASSYGRISTDTQYF,TGTGCCAGCAGTTATGGCCGGATAAGCACAGATACGCAGTATTTT
TRBD1,TRBJ2-6,TRBV12-3/TRBV12-4,many,CASSFTGTGVSGANVLTF,TGTGCCAGCAGTTTCACCGGGACAGGGGTGAGCGGGGCCAACGTCCTGACTTTC
.,TRBJ2-3,TRBV11-1,many,CASSLARGRSTDTQYF,TGTGCCAGCAGCTTAGCCCGAGGGCGTAGCACAGATACGCAGTATTTT
.,TRBJ1-1,TRBV29-1,many,CSVDDRMNTEAFF,TGCAGCGTTGACGACAGGATGAACACTGAAGCTTTCTTT
TRBD1,TRBJ1-5,TRBV7-2,many,CASSSDPGGNQPQHF,TGTGCCAGCAGCTCCGATCCAGGGGGGAATCAGCCCCAGCATTTT
TRBD2,TRBJ2-3,TRBV9,few,CASSATSGGEGTQYF,TGTGCCAGCAGTGCTACTAGCGGGGGTGAGGGTACGCAGTATTTT
.,TRBJ2-1,TRBV11-2,few,CASSLEDYGGQRGEQFF,TGTGCCAGCAGCTTAGAAGATTACGGGGGGCAGAGAGGCGAGCAGTTCTTC
.,TRBJ1-1,TRBV7-8,few,CASSGRTVNTEAFF,TGTGCCAGCAGCGGACGGACAGTAAACACTGAAGCTTTCTTT
.,TRBJ2-7,TRBV29-1,few,CSATDSSYEQYF,TGCAGCGCAACGGACAGCTCCTACGAGCAGTACTTC
.,TRBJ2-4,TRBV12-3/TRBV12-4,.,CASWGDRAAVQYF,TGTGCCAGCTGGGGGGACCGGGCGGCGGTTCAGTACTTC
.,TRBJ1-1,TRBV29-1,.,CSAGTRNTEAFF,TGCAGCGCCGGGACGAGAAACACTGAAGCTTTCTTT
.,TRBJ2-3,TRBV29-1,few,CSVGRFSTDTQYF,TGCAGCGTTGGACGGTTTAGCACAGATACGCAGTATTTT
TRBD1,TRBJ2-1,TRBV18,many,CASSQGRDRQFF,TGTGCCAGCTCGCAGGGTCGGGACAGGCAGTTCTTC
.,TRBJ2-2,TRBV7-6,few,CASSFVPAGPGTQTGELFF,TGTGCCAGCAGCTTCGTCCCTGCGGGCCCCGGGACACAGACCGGGGAGCTGTTTTTT
.,TRBJ1-5,TRBV12-3/TRBV12-4,many,CASRQGTSNQPQHF,TGTGCCAGCAGACAAGGGACAAGCAATCAGCCCCAGCATTTT
TRBD1,TRBJ2-1,TRBV11-2,many,CASSTYRGSYNEQFF,TGTGCCAGCAGCACCTACAGGGGATCCTACAATGAGCAGTTCTTC
TRBD1,TRBJ1-1,TRBV13,many,CASSLAGGANTEAFF,TGTGCCAGCAGCTTAGCAGGGGGCGCGAACACTGAAGCTTTCTTT
.,TRBJ1-1,TRBV29-1,.,CSGGGPSEAFF,TGCAGCGGTGGAGGACCCAGTGAAGCTTTCTTT
.,TRBJ2-7,TRBV2,many,CASSRSYEQYF,TGTGCCAGCAGCAGGTCTTACGAGCAGTACTTC
.,TRBJ2-2,TRBV7-9,.,CASSWGGSGELFF,TGTGCCAGCAGCTGGGGCGGATCCGGGGAGCTGTTTTTT
TRBD1,TRBJ2-7,TRBV7-9,many,CASSRRDRALEEQYF,TGTGCCAGCAGCCGCCGGGACAGGGCCCTGGAAGAGCAGTACTTC
TRBD1,TRBJ1-2,TRBV29-1,many,CSVADRVYKDGYTF,TGCAGCGTGGCGGACAGGGTTTATAAGGATGGCTACACCTTC
.,TRBJ1-2,TRBV6-4,.,CASRPSGVDYGYTF,TGTGCCAGCAGGCCCTCAGGGGTGGACTATGGCTACACCTTC
.,TRBJ1-2,TRBV29-1,.,CSVGEGTHGYTF,TGCAGCGTTGGCGAGGGGACTCATGGCTACACCTTC
.,TRBJ1-6,TRBV6-1,few,CASSTGGIGNSPLHF,TGTGCCAGCAGTACAGGTGGGATAGGCAATTCACCCCTCCACTTT
.,TRBJ2-5,TRBV10-3,few,CAISQGFAQETQYF,TGTGCCATCAGCCAGGGCTTCGCCCAAGAGACCCAGTACTTC
TRBD2,TRBJ2-3,TRBV14,few,CASSRDYATDTQYF,TGTGCCAGCAGCCGGGACTACGCCACAGATACGCAGTATTTT
.,TRBJ1-2,TRBV7-2,.,CASSLVLGGSNYGYTF,TGTGCCAGCAGCTTAGTGCTCGGGGGATCTAACTATGGCTACACCTTC
.,TRBJ1-5,TRBV18,many,CASSPQGQPQHF,TGTGCCAGCTCCCCACAAGGACAGCCCCAGCATTTT
.,TRBJ2-7,TRBV2,few,CASRASYEQYF,TGTGCCAGCAGAGCCTCCTACGAGCAGTACTTC
.,TRBJ2-3,TRBV7-2,many,CASSTTPGSTDTQYF,TGTGCCAGCAGCACCACACCGGGCTCCACAGATACGCAGTATTTT
.,TRBJ2-1,TRBV15,.,CATSRGGLSSYNEQFF,TGTGCCACCAGCAGAGGTGGGCTTAGCTCCTACAATGAGCAGTTCTTC
TRBD1,TRBJ1-2,TRBV25-1,.,CATVGQGWSGYTF,TGTGCCACCGTTGGACAGGGTTGGTCGGGCTACACCTTC
TRBD2,TRBJ2-2,TRBV20-1,many,CSARVPGLAGGGELFF,TGCAGTGCTAGAGTACCGGGTCTAGCGGGCGGCGGGGAGCTGTTTTTT
.,TRBJ1-4,TRBV7-2,few,CASSSAHSYEKLFF,TGTGCCAGCAGCTCAGCACATTCGTATGAAAAACTGTTTTTT